The T cell receptor beta chain under discussion was sequenced for a study of blood T cell repertoires in COVID-19. Study overall: Collection of acute and convalescent COVID-19 samples took place in the United States, Italy and Spain.

Profiled with immunoSEQ multiplex PCR; TCRdb holds only in-frame clones, not every one. The sample has about 130,000 clones, 81% seen once. This TCR came from a woman aged 50 to 60 with acute or convalescent COVID-19. Sequenced: peripheral blood.

In DNA, the CDR3 is TGTGCCAGCAGCTCTGCAGGGAATCGGGCCTACGAGCAGTACTTC. Translation gives CASSSAGNRAYEQYF. This chain uses TRBV11-2 with TRBJ2-7, with D perhaps matching TRBD1 (5 bases). V was clipped by 4 bases and J by 2 bases, with 15 bases between them. In germline, CDR1 is SGHAT, CDR2 FQNNGV. The CDR3 has 15 amino acids. Combining the CDR3 with reference TRBV11-2 and TRBJ2-7 gives the whole variable domain EAGVAQSPRYKIIEKRQSVAFWCNPISGHATLYWYQQILGQGPKLLIQFQNNGVVDDSQLPKDRFSAERLKGVDSTLKIQPAKLEDSAVYLCASSSAGNRAYEQYFGPGTRLTVT.